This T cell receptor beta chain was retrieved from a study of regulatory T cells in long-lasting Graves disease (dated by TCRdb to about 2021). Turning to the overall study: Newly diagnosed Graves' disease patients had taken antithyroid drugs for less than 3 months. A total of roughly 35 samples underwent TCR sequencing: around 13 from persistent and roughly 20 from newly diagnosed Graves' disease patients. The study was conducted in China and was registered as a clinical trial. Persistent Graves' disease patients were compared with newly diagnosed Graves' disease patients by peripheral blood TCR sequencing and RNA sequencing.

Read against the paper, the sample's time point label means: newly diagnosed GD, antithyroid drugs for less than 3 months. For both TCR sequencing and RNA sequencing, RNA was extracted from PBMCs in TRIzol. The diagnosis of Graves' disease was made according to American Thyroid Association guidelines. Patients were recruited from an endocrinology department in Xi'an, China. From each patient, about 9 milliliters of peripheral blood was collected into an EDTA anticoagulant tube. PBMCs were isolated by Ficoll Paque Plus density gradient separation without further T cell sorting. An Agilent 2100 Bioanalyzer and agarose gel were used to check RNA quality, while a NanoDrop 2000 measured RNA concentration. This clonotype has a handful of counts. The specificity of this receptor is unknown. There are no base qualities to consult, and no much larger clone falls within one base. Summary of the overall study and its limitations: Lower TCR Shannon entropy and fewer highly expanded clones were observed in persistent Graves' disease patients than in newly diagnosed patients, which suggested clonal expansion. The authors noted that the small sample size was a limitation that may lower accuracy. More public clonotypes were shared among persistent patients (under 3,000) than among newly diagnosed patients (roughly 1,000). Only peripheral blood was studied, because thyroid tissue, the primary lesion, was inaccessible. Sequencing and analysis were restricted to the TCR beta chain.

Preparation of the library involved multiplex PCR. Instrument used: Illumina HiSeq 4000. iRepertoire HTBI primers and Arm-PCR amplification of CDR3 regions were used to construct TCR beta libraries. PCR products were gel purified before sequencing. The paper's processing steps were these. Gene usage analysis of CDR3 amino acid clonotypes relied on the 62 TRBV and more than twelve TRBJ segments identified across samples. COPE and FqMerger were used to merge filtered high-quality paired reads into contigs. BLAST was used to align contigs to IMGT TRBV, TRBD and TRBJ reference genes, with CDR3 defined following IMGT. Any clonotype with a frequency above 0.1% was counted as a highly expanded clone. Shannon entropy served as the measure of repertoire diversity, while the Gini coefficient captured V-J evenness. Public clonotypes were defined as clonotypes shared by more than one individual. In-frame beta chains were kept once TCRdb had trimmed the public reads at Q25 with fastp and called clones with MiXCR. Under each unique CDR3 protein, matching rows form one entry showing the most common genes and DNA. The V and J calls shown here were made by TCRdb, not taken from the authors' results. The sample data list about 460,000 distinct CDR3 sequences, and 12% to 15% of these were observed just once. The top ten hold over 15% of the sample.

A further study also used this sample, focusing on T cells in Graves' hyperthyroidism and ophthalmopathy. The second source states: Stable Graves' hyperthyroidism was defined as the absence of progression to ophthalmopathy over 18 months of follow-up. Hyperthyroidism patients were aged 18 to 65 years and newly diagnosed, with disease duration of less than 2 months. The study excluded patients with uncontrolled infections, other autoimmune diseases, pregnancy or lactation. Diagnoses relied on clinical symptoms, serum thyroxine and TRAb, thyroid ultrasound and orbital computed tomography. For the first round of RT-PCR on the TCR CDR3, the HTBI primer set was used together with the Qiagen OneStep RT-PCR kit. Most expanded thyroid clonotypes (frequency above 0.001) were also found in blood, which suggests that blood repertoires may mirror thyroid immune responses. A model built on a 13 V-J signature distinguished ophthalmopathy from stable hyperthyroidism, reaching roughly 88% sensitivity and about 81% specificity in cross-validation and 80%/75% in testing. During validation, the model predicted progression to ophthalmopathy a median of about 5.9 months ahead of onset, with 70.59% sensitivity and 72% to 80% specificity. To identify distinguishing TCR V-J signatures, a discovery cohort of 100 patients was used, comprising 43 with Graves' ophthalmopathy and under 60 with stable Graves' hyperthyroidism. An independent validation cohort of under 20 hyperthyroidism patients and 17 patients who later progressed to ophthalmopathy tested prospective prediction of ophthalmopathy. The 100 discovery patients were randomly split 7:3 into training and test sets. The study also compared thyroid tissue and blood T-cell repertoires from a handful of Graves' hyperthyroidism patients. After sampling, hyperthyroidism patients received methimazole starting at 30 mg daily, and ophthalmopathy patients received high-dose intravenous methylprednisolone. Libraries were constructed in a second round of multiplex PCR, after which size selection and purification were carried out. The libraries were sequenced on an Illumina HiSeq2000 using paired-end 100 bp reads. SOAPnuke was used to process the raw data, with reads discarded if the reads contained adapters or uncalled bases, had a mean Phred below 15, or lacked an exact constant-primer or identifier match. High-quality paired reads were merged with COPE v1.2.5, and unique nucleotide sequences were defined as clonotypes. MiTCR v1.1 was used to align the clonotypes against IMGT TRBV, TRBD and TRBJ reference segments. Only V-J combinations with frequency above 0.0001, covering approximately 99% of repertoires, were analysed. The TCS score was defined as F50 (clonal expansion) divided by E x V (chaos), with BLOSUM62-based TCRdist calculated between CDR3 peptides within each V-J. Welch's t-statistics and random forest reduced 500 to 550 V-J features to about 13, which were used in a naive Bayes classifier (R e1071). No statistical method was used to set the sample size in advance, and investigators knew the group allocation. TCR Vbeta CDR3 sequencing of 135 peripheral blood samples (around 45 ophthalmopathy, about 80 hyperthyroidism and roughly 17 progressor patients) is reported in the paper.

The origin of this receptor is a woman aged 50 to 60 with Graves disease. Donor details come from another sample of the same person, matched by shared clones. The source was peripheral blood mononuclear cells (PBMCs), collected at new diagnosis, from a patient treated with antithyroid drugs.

The CDR3 reads as follows: CATSDPTGAEAFF. The DNA sequence reads TGTGCCACCAGTGATCCGACAGGGGCTGAAGCTTTCTTT. The rearranged segments are TRBV24-1 and TRBJ1-1, with 8 bases in between that match TRBD1. Inclusive of the bounding cysteine and phenylalanine, the CDR3 is 13 residues long. Only CDR3 DNA is held: 39 bases, read in frame from base 1. The V end gives up 3 bases and the J end 6 bases, leaving 2 bases in the junction not matched to a gene. CDR1 and CDR2, looked up from the germline V gene, are KGHDR and SFDVKD.